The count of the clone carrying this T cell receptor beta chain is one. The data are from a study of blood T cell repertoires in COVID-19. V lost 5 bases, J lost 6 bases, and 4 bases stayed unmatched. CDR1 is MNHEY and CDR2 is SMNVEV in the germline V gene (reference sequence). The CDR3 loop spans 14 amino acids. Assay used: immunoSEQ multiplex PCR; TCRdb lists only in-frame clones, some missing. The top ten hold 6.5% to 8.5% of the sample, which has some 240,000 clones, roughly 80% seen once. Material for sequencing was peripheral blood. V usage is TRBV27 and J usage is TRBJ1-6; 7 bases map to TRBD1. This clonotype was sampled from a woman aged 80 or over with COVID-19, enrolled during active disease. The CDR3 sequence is CASSTGTANSPLHF. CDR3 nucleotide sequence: TGTGCCAGCAGTACCGGGACAGCTAATTCACCCCTCCACTTT.